These 6 T cell receptor beta chains share one sample of origin, sequenced in a study of blood T cell repertoires in COVID-19. Assay: immunoSEQ multiplex PCR; the TCRdb copy retains only in-frame clones and omits some. The sample records roughly 200,000 clones, less than 85% being singletons. Sequencing was carried out using peripheral blood. The receptor source for this set is a woman aged 70-85 years with acute or convalescent COVID-19.

A single count supports this clone. V and J are TRBV21-1 and TRBJ2-7; the D call of TRBD2 is as the table states it, not checked on the DNA. TRBV21-1 is annotated as a pseudogene. This CDR3 is built from 17 residues. CDR3 residues: CASSKGGLAVNEYEQYF. The DNA for the CDR3 is TGTGCCAGCAGCAAAGGGGGACTAGCGGTAAACGAGTACGAGCAGTACTTC.

The chain couples TRBV28 to TRBJ2-1; D is unresolved. This CDR3 has 12 residues. CDR1 is MDHEN, CDR2 SYDVKM, per germline. Trimming pared 7 bases from V and 7 bases from J, leaving 11 bases between. The CDR3 sequence: CASTTDLNEQFF. CDR3 nucleotide sequence: TGTGCCAGCACTACCGATCTAAATGAGCAGTTCTTC.

The CDR3 loop is CASSQTGEQYF. The CDR3 DNA follows: TGTGCCAGCAGCCAAACTGGCGAGCAGTACTTC. V and J are TRBV3-1 (or the pseudogene TRBV3-2) and TRBJ2-7; unclear D gene. Per the germline V gene, CDR1 is LGHDT and CDR2 is YNNKEL (reference sequence). The CDR3 totals 11 residues. Trimming removed 2 bases at V and 6 bases at J, with 5 bases between.

This rearrangement joins TRBV27 to TRBJ2-7; D is ambiguous. Germline CDR1 MNHEY, CDR2 SMNVEV (reference sequence). Trimming left V 6 bases short and J 5 bases short, with 17 bases between. CDR3 length: 14 amino acids. CDR3 in DNA: TGTGCCAGCAGCCGTCGTCAGGATTGGAACGAGCAGTACTTC. Protein product: CASSRRQDWNEQYF.

This clone came up a few times. The J gene is TRBJ1-4, the V gene TRBV19; 7 nucleotides agree with TRBD1. From germline, CDR1 is LNHDA and CDR2 SQIVND (reference sequence). CDR3 length: 14 residues. After removal of 7 bases from V and 5 bases from J, the junction contained 7 bases not matched to a gene. The CDR3 reads CASTPGQRNEKLFF. As DNA, the CDR3 is TGTGCCAGTACTCCGGGACAGAGAAATGAAAAACTGTTTTTT.

In its sample, this clone was seen many times. The chain recombines TRBV2 with TRBJ1-5; TRBD1 matches at 7 bases. CDR3 size: 16 residues. After removal of 2 bases from V and 7 bases from J, the junction contained 11 bases not matched to a gene. Germline V CDR1 and CDR2: SNHLY, FYNNEI. The CDR3 nucleotides are TGTGCCAGCAGTGAACGGGGACAGTGGAAAAGACAGCCCCAGCATTTT. This sequence encodes CASSERGQWKRQPQHF.